This TCR beta chain stems from a study of T cells in Graves' hyperthyroidism and ophthalmopathy. Study-wide points: A model of 13 V-J pairs discriminated ophthalmopathy from stable hyperthyroidism.

In its sample, this clonotype was seen a few times. Its antigen remains unidentified. TCR beta CDR3 sequences were amplified from RNA transcripts. Researchers ran a first-round RT-PCR on the TCR CDR3 using the HTBI primer set. MiXCR, applied by TCRdb to the multiplex PCR reads, yields one record per CDR3 protein. The data contain around 190,000 distinct CDR3 sequences, roughly a sixth of them seen just once; the ten biggest clones take up roughly 49%. The PBMCs had their origin in roughly 9.4 ml of fresh peripheral blood. Germline lookup yields CDR1 SNHLY and CDR2 FYNNEI. This CDR3 contains 15 residues. V lost 7 bases, J lost 0 bases, and 10 bases lay in between.

This clonotype originated in a woman between 45 and 65 years old with Graves' hyperthyroidism. The chain recombines TRBV2 with TRBJ2-6, with D hard to call. Sequencing used blood. The CDR3 loop reads CASTPESSGANVLTF. For the CDR3, the DNA is TGTGCCAGCACCCCGGAGAGCTCTGGGGCCAACGTCCTGACTTTC.